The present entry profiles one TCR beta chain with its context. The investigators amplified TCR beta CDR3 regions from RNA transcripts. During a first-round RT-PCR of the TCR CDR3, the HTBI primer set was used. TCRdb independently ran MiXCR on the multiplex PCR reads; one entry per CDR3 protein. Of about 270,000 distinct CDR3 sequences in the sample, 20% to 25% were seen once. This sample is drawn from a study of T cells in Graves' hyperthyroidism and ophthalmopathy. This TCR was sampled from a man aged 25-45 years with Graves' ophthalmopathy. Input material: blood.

DNA for the CDR3: TGTGCCAGCTCACCGTTGCAACAGGGAGAAGGCTATGGCTACACCTTC. This codes for CASSPLQQGEGYGYTF. The genes are TRBV18 and TRBJ1-2; tentative D call: TRBD1 (6 bases). V lost 3 bases and J lost 4, with 18 bases in between. The V gene's germline CDR1 is KGHSH and CDR2 LQKENI. This CDR3 has 16 residues.